These T cell receptor beta chains were read from a single sample in a study of blood T cells in healthy people across ages. TCRdb ran MiXCR on the 5' RACE reads and lists one entry per CDR3 protein. This repertoire shows more than 1,000,000 distinct CDR3 sequences, under 30% found once; its top ten account for 0.75%. These data were likewise used in another study, on T cells of mothers and their children.

Sequences were obtained from blood. Receptors originate from a girl aged 2 to 10 in good health. The CDR3 runs from the conserved cysteine through the conserved F or W. The D gene is left open where the match is weak. Clone size, where shown, is once, few, many, or a class for clones that have expanded.

d_call j_call clone_size v_call cdr3_nt cdr3_aa
- TRBJ1-1 - TRBV7-2 TGTGCCAGCAGCTTTAGCGCTAGCGAAGCTTTCTTT CASSFSASEAFF
- TRBJ2-3 few TRBV4-2 TGCGCCAGCAGCCAAGATTTGGCGGATCGCACAGATACGCAGTATTTT CASSQDLADRTDTQYF
- TRBJ1-2 - TRBV6-5 TGTGCCAGCAGGAATCCCGGGGGGGCGAATAGCTATGGCTACACCTTC CASRNPGGANSYGYTF
- TRBJ1-3 - TRBV20-1 TGCAGTGCTAGGGCAATCTTCACCGACTCTGGAAACACCATATATTTT CSARAIFTDSGNTIYF
TRBD2 TRBJ2-7 - TRBV20-1 TGCAGTGCTGCACTAGCGGATACCACCTACGAGCAGTACTTC CSAALADTTYEQYF
TRBD2 TRBJ2-3 few TRBV6-2/TRBV6-3 TGTGCCAGCTCGCATTGGGCGGGGGGCCCCACAGATACGCAGTATTTT CASSHWAGGPTDTQYF
- TRBJ1-1 - TRBV29-1 TGCAGCGTTGAGGAGGGGGATACTGAAGCTTTCTTT CSVEEGDTEAFF
- TRBJ2-1 once TRBV20-1 TGCAGTGCCAAACCCGGGGGCAGCGGGAACAATGAGCAGTTCTTC CSAKPGGSGNNEQFF
TRBD2 TRBJ2-7 - TRBV7-8 TGTGCCAGCAGCTTACTCCTAGCGGGAGGGATCTACGAGCAGTACTTC CASSLLLAGGIYEQYF
- TRBJ2-7 - TRBV27 TGTGCCGGCAGCGCAGGGCAGGGGATTCAGGACGAGCAGTACTTC CAGSAGQGIQDEQYF
- TRBJ2-1 few TRBV2 TGTGCCAGCAGGGGGGATGGACACAATGAGCAGTTCTTC CASRGDGHNEQFF
TRBD1 TRBJ1-4 - TRBV27 TGTGCCAGCAGTGACCGGACAGGGGGTCGAGAAAAACTGTTTTTT CASSDRTGGREKLFF
- TRBJ2-4 few TRBV25-1 TGTGCCAGCAGTGACCGCGCGGGAAGTCCCAAAAACATTCAGTACTTC CASSDRAGSPKNIQYF
- TRBJ1-1 once TRBV7-3 TGTGCCAGCAGCCCCGGACCCGGAATGAACACTGAAGCTTTCTTT CASSPGPGMNTEAFF
- TRBJ1-1 once TRBV10-3 TGTGCCATCAAGGAGACCCCCCAGGGACGCCAAGCTTTCTTT CAIKETPQGRQAFF
- TRBJ2-7 - TRBV4-3 TGCGCCAGCAGCCAAGACCTGCAGAGCTCCTACGAGCAGTACTTC CASSQDLQSSYEQYF
- TRBJ2-7 few TRBV29-1 TGCAGCGTTGGGGGAAACCGCTACGAGCAGTACTTC CSVGGNRYEQYF
- TRBJ2-5 few TRBV2 TGTGCCAGTCTTAATGGGCTAGCCTCGGAGACCCAGTACTTC CASLNGLASETQYF
- TRBJ2-4 - TRBV7-2 TGTGCCAGCAGCTTAGAATCCGGGACACTCATTCAGTACTTC CASSLESGTLIQYF
- TRBJ2-7 few TRBV5-1 TGCGCCAGCAGCCCGGTGTCTTACCAGTACGAGCAGTACTTC CASSPVSYQYEQYF
- TRBJ1-2 - TRBV6-5 TGTGCCAGCAGTTACCTCCGCAGGGGTTATGGCTACACCTTC CASSYLRRGYGYTF
- TRBJ2-3 - TRBV29-1 TGCAGCGTTGAAGATCGGCTAACTGCGCAGTATTTT CSVEDRLTAQYF
TRBD2 TRBJ2-5 - TRBV29-1 TGCAGCGTCGTAAAGACTAGCGAGGAGACCCAGTACTTC CSVVKTSEETQYF
- TRBJ1-5 few TRBV2 TGTGCCAGCAGCCAAGATTTCAGGGGAAGGGGGAATCAGCCCCAGCATTTT CASSQDFRGRGNQPQHF
TRBD2 TRBJ2-7 - TRBV11-2 TGTGCCAGCAGCTGGGGACTACCAAACTACGAGCAGTACTTC CASSWGLPNYEQYF
- TRBJ2-7 - TRBV7-2 TGTGCCAGCAGCTTAGGGGTAGAACTCCTCGAGCAGTACTTC CASSLGVELLEQYF
- TRBJ1-5 few TRBV28 TGTGCCAGCAGTACTCCCTTAGGAAGGTCTGGCAATCAGCCCCAGCATTTT CASSTPLGRSGNQPQHF
- TRBJ2-7 few TRBV7-2 TGTGCCAGCAGCCCGGGACTCCAAAGCTCCTACGAGCAGTACTTC CASSPGLQSSYEQYF
- TRBJ2-1 few TRBV5-1 TGCGCCAGCAGCTTGTTTACGGACAATGAGCAGTTCTTC CASSLFTDNEQFF
- TRBJ2-4 few TRBV12-5 TGTGCTAGTGGGACAACTGAGAACATTCAGTACTTC CASGTTENIQYF
TRBD2 TRBJ2-7 - TRBV3-1 TGTGCCAGCAGCACCGGGACTAGCGGCTTTGAGCAGTACTTC CASSTGTSGFEQYF
- TRBJ2-7 few TRBV5-1 TGCGCCAGCAGCTTGGCCTGGGGCAGGGGAGTCGTATACGAGCAGTACTTC CASSLAWGRGVVYEQYF
TRBD2 TRBJ2-3 - TRBV11-2 TGTGCCAGCCTAGCGGGAGGGCCTGGAGATACGCAGTATTTT CASLAGGPGDTQYF
TRBD1 TRBJ2-7 few TRBV24-1 TGTGCCACCCGGGGGACAGGGTCCTACGAGCAGTACTTC CATRGTGSYEQYF
- TRBJ2-3 - TRBV12-3/TRBV12-4 TGTGCCAGCAGGGGGATAGCAGGTACGCAGTATTTT CASRGIAGTQYF
- TRBJ2-1 - TRBV5-1 TGCGCCAGCAGCTTCCGATCCCCTCCCGCGGACAATGAGCAGTTCTTC CASSFRSPPADNEQFF
- TRBJ2-1 few TRBV3-1 TGTGCCAGCAGCCCTACTCTTAATGAGCAGTTCTTC CASSPTLNEQFF
- TRBJ2-5 many TRBV27 TGTGCCAGCAGTTTGATGGGTTTCACAGAGACCCAGTACTTC CASSLMGFTETQYF
- TRBJ2-3 - TRBV7-2 TGTGCCAGCAGCGACGTGGGGGCCGTCACAGATACGCAGTATTTT CASSDVGAVTDTQYF
TRBD2 TRBJ2-2 - TRBV14 TGTGCCAGCAGCCAAGGACTAGCGGGAGGGATCACCGGGGAGCTGTTTTTT CASSQGLAGGITGELFF
- TRBJ2-2 few TRBV5-1 TGCGCCAGCAGCTTGTTAGGGGCGCTGAACACCGGGGAGCTGTTTTTT CASSLLGALNTGELFF
- TRBJ1-4 - TRBV7-9 TGTGCCAGCAGCTACCACTTACCAGGGGCGAATGAAAAACTGTTTTTT CASSYHLPGANEKLFF
- TRBJ1-1 - TRBV2 TGTGCCAGCAGGCTTGGGGAGGGCACTGAAGCTTTCTTT CASRLGEGTEAFF
- TRBJ2-7 - TRBV4-3 TGCGCCAGCAGCCAAGATCATCACAGCTCCTACGAGCAGTACTTC CASSQDHHSSYEQYF
TRBD2 TRBJ2-7 - TRBV3-1 TGTGCCAGCAGCCAAGGCGGTCTAGCGGCTTTCTACGAGCAGTACTTC CASSQGGLAAFYEQYF
- TRBJ2-3 few TRBV2 TGTGCCAGCGTCAGGGGAATGGGGGATACGCAGTATTTT CASVRGMGDTQYF
- TRBJ1-2 few TRBV6-6 TGTGCCAGCAGTTTTGGGGCAACCGGAGGATATGGCTACACCTTC CASSFGATGGYGYTF
- TRBJ1-1 few TRBV5-5 TGTGCCAGCAGCTCGCTAACACCCTGGGTCTCCCGAGGGAACACTGAAGCTTTCTTT CASSSLTPWVSRGNTEAFF